This T cell receptor (beta chain) was captured by sequencing in a study of vaccination and CD4 T cells after COVID-19. About the research overall: Spike peptides, overlapping and drawn from SARS-CoV-2, HCoV-NL63, HCoV-OC43 and HCoV-229E, were used to stimulate cells. Study findings and constraints: A nonsignificant median increase from about 22 to 38 SARS-CoV-2-reactive clonotypes was observed. Spike mono-reactive clones accounted for 304 of the 307 vaccine-specific clones found in convalescent patients. Only relatively few convalescent patients were studied, and early post-infection timepoints were not analyzed.

Sequencing of cultured CD4+ T cell DNA used the Oncomine TCR Beta short-read assay. MiXCR was run by TCRdb on the PCR reads, yielding one entry per CDR3 protein. This sample has 3,500 to 4,000 distinct CDR3 sequences, with 38% found just once. As regards this clonotype: Its antigen is undetermined.

Germline V lookup: CDR1 SGHTA, CDR2 FQGTGA. The V end was cut by 1 base, the J end by 5 bases, with 7 bases between. The CDR3 has 13 residues. This sample's treatment: roughly 11-day PBMC culture with coronavirus spike peptide pools or control peptides (ViraFEST assay). This chain joins TRBV7-3 and TRBJ2-3; no clear D. This sequence was found in a human donor who had recovered from COVID-19. Sequenced sample: CD4+ T cells from blood, cultured in vitro. The CDR3 region is CASSLNQRDTQYF. DNA for the CDR3: TGTGCCAGCAGCTTAAACCAGCGAGATACGCAGTATTTT.